This T cell receptor (beta chain) derives from a study of T cell responses to AZD1222 COVID-19 vaccine. The V gene's germline CDR1 is PRHDT and CDR2 FYEKMQ (reference sequence). The CDR3 has 13 amino acids. The V gene lost 5 bases and the J gene lost 4 bases, with 11 bases spanning the gap. The assay was immunoSEQ multiplex PCR, and TCRdb's table has in-frame clones only and misses some. The table records 170,000 or so clones, 90% of them present only once. Sequenced here: peripheral blood, sampled on day 0 of AZD1222 vaccination. The rearrangement joins TRBV13 to TRBJ1-2, with D unclear. This TCR derives from an adult in good health. The DNA for the CDR3 is TGTGCCAGCAGCCCTCAGGAAAGCTATGGCTACACCTTC. It yields the protein CASSPQESYGYTF.